Listed below are T cell receptor beta chains from one sample, sequenced in a study of CD8 T cells in Susac syndrome. Via MiXCR, TCRdb re-called the immunoSEQ multiplex PCR reads, giving one row per CDR3 protein. The data contain roughly 130,000 distinct CDR3 sequences, 95% of them seen just once; the ten biggest clones take up about 0.11%. Source material: CD4+ T cells from PBMCs. The receptor source for this set is a human donor with multiple sclerosis. The CDR3 runs from the conserved cysteine through the conserved F or W. The D gene is left open where the match is weak. Clone size is stated in some rows and not others, as once, few, many or a class when expanded.

>TRBJ1-5|TRBV2|NA|NA
TGTGCCAGCAGGGCGGACAGCGACAATCAGCCCCAGCATTTT
CASRADSDNQPQHF
>TRBJ2-3|TRBV7-2|NA|NA
TGTGCCAGCAGCACCCAGCCACCGAGACTAGTTAGCACAGATACGCAGTATTTT
CASSTQPPRLVSTDTQYF
>TRBJ2-3|TRBV4-1|NA|TRBD2
TGCGCCAGCAGTCCGGCCAGCGGGAGGGCAGATACGCAGTATTTT
CASSPASGRADTQYF
>TRBJ2-3|TRBV29-1|NA|TRBD1
TGCAGCGTGAAACAGGGGGGAGGCACAGATACGCAGTATTTT
CSVKQGGGTDTQYF
>TRBJ2-7|TRBV15|NA|NA
TGTGCCACCGAGGACTCAAGGGGGGCAAGAGGCGAGCAGTACTTC
CATEDSRGARGEQYF
>TRBJ2-1|TRBV20-1|NA|TRBD2
TGCAGTGCCCCAACTAGCGGGGGGAGGAATGAGCAGTTCTTC
CSAPTSGGRNEQFF
>TRBJ1-2|TRBV6-1|NA|TRBD1
TGTGCCAGCAGCCAAAGATACAGGGGCAAGGAGGGAAATTGTGGCTACACCTTC
CASSQRYRGKEGNCGYTF
>TRBJ2-7|TRBV5-1|NA|TRBD1
TGCGCCAGCAGTACCGGGACAGGGGTCTACGAGCAGTACTTC
CASSTGTGVYEQYF
>TRBJ2-3|TRBV29-1|NA|TRBD2
TGCAGCGTGGGCCAGACTAGCGGGGGGGCAGATACGCAGTATTTT
CSVGQTSGGADTQYF
>TRBJ2-6|TRBV12-3/TRBV12-4|NA|NA
TGTGCCAGCAGTCCCTACAGGGCTGGGGCCAACGTCCTGACTTTC
CASSPYRAGANVLTF
>TRBJ2-2|TRBV3-1|once|NA
TGTGCCAGCAGCCACGACCCGGGAACCGGGGAGCTGTTTTTT
CASSHDPGTGELFF
>TRBJ2-2|TRBV2|NA|NA
TGTGCCAGCAGTGATCAGGGAACCGGGGAGCTGTTTTTT
CASSDQGTGELFF
>TRBJ1-1|TRBV28|NA|NA
TGTGCCAGCAAACGACAGAACAATAGGAACACTGAAGCTTTCTTT
CASKRQNNRNTEAFF
>TRBJ2-3|TRBV20-1|once|TRBD1
TGCAGGAAAACCCGGGACAGTGAAACGAGCACAGATACGCAGTATTTT
CRKTRDSETSTDTQYF
>TRBJ2-2|TRBV28|NA|NA
TGTGCCAGCAGTACTCTGCCAGGTGGTCACACCGGGGAGCTGTTTTTT
CASSTLPGGHTGELFF
>TRBJ2-3|TRBV18|NA|TRBD1
TGTGCCAGCTCACCTAGACAGGGAACGGATACGCAGTATTTT
CASSPRQGTDTQYF
>TRBJ1-5|TRBV5-4|NA|TRBD1
TGTGCCAGCAGCTTGAGTCCCACAGGGGGCCGAGGTCAGCCCCAGCATTTT
CASSLSPTGGRGQPQHF
>TRBJ1-5|TRBV30|NA|TRBD1
TGTGCCTGGGACAGGGGTGGGGGGCCCCAGCATTTT
CAWDRGGGPQHF